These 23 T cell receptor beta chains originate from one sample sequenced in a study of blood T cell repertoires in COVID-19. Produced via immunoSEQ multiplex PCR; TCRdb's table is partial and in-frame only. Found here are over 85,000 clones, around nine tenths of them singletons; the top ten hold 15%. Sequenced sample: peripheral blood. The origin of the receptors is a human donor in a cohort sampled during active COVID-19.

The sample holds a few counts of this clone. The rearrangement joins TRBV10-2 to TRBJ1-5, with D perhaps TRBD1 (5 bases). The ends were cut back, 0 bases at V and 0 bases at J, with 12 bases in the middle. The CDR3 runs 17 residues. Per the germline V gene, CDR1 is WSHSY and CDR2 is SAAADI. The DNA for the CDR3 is TGCGCCAGCAGTGAGTCTAAGACAGCGTATAGCAATCAGCCCCAGCATTTT. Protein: CASSESKTAYSNQPQHF.

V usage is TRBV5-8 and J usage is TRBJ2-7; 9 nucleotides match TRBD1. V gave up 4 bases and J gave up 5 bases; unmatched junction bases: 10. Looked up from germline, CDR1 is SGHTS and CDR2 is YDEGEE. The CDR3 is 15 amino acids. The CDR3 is CASSLEGQGIDEQYF. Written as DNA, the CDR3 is TGTGCCAGCAGCCTAGAGGGACAGGGTATCGACGAGCAGTACTTC.

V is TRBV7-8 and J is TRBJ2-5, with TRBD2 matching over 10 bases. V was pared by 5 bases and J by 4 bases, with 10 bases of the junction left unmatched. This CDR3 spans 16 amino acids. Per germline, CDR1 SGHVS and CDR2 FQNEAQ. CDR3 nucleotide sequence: TGTGCCAGCAGCCCTACAGGGGCTAGCGGGGGAGAGACCCAGTACTTC. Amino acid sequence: CASSPTGASGGETQYF.

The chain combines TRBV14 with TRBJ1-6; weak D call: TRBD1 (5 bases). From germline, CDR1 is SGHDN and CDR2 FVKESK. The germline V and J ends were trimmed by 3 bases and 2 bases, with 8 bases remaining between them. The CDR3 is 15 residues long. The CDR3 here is CASSHIGAYNSPLHF. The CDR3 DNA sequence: TGTGCCAGCAGCCATATAGGGGCCTATAATTCACCCCTCCACTTT.

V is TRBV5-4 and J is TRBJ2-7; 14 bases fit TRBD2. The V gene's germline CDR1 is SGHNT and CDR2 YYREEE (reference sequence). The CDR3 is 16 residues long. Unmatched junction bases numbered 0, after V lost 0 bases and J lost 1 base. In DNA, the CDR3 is TGTGCCAGCAGCTTGGGGACTAGCGGGGGGTCCTACGAGCAGTACTTC. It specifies CASSLGTSGGSYEQYF.

Written as DNA, the CDR3 is TGTGCCAGTAGTCTGGAGCGGGGCCCACCTCCGCGAAATACGCAGTATTTT. Translation: CASSLERGPPPRNTQYF. The genes are TRBV19 and TRBJ2-3, with 7 bases aligning to TRBD2. The V and J ends lost 5 bases and 7 bases, in that order; junction bases with no gene match: 18. This CDR3 is built from 17 residues. Germline V gives CDR1 LNHDA, CDR2 SQIVND (reference sequence).

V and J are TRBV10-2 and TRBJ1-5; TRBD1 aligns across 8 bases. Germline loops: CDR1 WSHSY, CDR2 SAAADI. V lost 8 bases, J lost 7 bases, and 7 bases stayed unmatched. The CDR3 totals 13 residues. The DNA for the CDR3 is TGCGCCAGCGCGACAGGGGCGGCGCAGCCCCAGCATTTT. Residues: CASATGAAQPQHF.

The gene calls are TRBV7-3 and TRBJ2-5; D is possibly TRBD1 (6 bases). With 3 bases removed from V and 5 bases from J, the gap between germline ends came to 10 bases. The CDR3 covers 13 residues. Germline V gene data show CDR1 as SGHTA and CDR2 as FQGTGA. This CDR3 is CASSLGASETQYF. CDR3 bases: TGTGCCAGCAGCTTGGGGGCAAGCGAGACCCAGTACTTC.

The CDR3 DNA reads as TGTGCCAGCAGTTACTTCCGGGACAGGGGTGAAAAACTGTTTTTT. Translation: CASSYFRDRGEKLFF. The chain combines TRBV6-6 with TRBJ1-4; 10 bases align to TRBD1. Germline loops: CDR1 MNHNY, CDR2 SVGAGI (reference sequence). The V gene end was trimmed by 1 base and the J gene end by 7 bases; junction bases not matched to a gene: 3. The CDR3 is 15 amino acids.

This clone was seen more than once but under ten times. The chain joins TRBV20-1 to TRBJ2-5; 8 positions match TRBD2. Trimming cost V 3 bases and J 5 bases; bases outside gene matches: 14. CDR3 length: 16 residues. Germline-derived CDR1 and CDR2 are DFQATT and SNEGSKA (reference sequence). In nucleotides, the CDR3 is TGCAGTGCTAGTTCGTTGCGGGGGGCCGGGGAGGAGACCCAGTACTTC. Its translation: CSASSLRGAGEETQYF.

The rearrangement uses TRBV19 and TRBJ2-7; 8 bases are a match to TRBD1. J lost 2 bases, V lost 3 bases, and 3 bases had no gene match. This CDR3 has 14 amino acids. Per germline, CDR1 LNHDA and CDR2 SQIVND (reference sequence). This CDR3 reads CASSMGTGPYEQYF. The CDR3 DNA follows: TGTGCCAGTAGTATGGGGACAGGCCCCTACGAGCAGTACTTC. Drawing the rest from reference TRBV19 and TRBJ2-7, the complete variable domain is DGGITQSPKYLFRKEGQNVTLSCEQNLNHDAMYWYRQDPGQGLRLIYYSQIVNDFQKGDIAEGYSVSREKKESFPLTVTSAQKNPTAFYLCASSMGTGPYEQYFGPGTRLTVT.

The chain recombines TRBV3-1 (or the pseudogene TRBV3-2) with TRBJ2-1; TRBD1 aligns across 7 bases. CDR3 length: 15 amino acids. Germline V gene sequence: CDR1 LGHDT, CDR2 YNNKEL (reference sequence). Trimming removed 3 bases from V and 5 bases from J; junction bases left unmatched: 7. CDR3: CASSHRQGPHNEQFF. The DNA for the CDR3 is TGTGCCAGCAGCCACCGACAGGGCCCTCACAATGAGCAGTTCTTC.

In nucleotides, the CDR3 is TGTGCCAGCAGCCCCTCTCCCCGCACAGATACGCAGTATTTT. This codes for CASSPSPRTDTQYF. The gene calls are TRBV7-9 and TRBJ2-3; D uncertain. Germline values: CDR1 SEHNR, CDR2 FQNEAQ (reference sequence). This CDR3 is 14 amino acids long. The ends were cut back, 5 bases at V and 1 base at J, with 10 bases in the middle.

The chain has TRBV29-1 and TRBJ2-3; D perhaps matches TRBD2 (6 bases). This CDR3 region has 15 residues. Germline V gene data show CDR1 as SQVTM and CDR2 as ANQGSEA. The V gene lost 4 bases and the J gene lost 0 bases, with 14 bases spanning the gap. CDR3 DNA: TGCAGCGTTGCCCTTGGGGGGACTAGCACAGATACGCAGTATTTT. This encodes CSVALGGTSTDTQYF.

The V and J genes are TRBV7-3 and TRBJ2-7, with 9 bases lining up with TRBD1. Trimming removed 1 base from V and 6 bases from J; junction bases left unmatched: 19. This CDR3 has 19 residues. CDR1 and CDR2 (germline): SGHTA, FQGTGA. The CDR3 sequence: CASSLMTGVGQGFLCEQYF. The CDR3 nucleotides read TGTGCCAGCAGCTTAATGACGGGGGTGGGACAGGGATTTCTATGCGAGCAGTACTTC.

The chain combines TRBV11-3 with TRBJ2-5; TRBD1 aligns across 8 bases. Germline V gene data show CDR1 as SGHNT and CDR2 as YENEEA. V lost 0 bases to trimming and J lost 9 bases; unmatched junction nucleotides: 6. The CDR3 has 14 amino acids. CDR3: CASSLDNTGGPQYF. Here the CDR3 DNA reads TGTGCCAGCAGCTTAGATAACACAGGGGGGCCCCAGTACTTC.

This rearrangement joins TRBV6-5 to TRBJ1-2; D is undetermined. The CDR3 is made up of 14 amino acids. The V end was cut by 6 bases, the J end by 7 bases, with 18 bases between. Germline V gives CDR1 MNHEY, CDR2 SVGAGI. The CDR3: CASSLSGGVAGYTF. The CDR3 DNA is TGTGCCAGCAGCCTCAGCGGCGGGGTCGCTGGCTACACCTTC.

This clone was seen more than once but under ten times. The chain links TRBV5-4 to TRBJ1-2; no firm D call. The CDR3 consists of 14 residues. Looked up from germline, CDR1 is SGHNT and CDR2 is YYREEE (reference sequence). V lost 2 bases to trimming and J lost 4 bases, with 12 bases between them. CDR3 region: CASSFYEGSYGYTF. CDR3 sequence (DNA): TGTGCCAGCAGCTTCTATGAGGGTTCCTATGGCTACACCTTC.

This chain's CDR3 is CAWSPTSGRIDEQFF. In DNA, the CDR3 is TGTGCCTGGAGTCCTACTAGCGGGAGGATCGATGAGCAGTTCTTC. The gene calls are TRBV30 and TRBJ2-1; 12 bases align to TRBD2. The CDR3 is made up of 15 amino acids. Germline V gene data show CDR1 as GTSNPN and CDR2 as SVGIG (reference sequence). J lost 8 bases, V lost 2 bases, and 7 bases had no gene match.

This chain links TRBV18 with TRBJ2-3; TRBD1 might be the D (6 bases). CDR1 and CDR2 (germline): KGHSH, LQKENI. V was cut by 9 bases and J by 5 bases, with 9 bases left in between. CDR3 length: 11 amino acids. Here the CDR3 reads CASLGGDTQYF. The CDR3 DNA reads TGTGCCAGTCTAGGGGGAGATACGCAGTATTTT.

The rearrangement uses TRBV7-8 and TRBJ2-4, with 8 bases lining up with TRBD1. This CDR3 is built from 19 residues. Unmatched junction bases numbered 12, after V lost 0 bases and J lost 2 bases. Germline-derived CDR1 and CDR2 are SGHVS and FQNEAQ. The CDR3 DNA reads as TGTGCCAGCAGCTTAGCGAGAGAACTCGGGACAGGAACCAAAAACATTCAGTACTTC. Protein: CASSLARELGTGTKNIQYF.

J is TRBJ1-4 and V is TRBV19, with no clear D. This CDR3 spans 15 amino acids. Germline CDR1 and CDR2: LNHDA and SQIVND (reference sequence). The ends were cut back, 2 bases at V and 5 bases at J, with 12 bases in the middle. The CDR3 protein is CASSISGQLNEKLFF. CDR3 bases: TGTGCCAGTAGTATATCTGGGCAGCTGAATGAAAAACTGTTTTTT.

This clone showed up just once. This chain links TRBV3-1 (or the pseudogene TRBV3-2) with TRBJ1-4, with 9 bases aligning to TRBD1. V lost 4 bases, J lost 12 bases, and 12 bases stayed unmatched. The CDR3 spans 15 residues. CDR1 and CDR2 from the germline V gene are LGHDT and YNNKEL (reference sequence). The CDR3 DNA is TGTGCCAGCAGCCCGCGGACAGGGGATACGTTGGAACTGTTTTTT. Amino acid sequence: CASSPRTGDTLELFF.